The table lists the clone carrying this TCR beta chain with a few counts. What it binds is not known. Compared with germline, one end of the junction differs, possibly owing to a read error. This sample is part of a study of regulatory T cells in long-lasting Graves disease. Libraries of TCR beta came from iRepertoire HTBI primers plus Arm-PCR of CDR3 regions. TCRdb itself ran the multiplex PCR reads through MiXCR, one entry per CDR3 protein. The sample records 350,000 to 500,000 distinct CDR3 sequences, less than 20% being singletons. The germline V gene encodes CDR1 LGHDT and CDR2 YNNKEL (reference sequence). The CDR3 length is 16 residues. Documented time point: newly diagnosed GD, antithyroid drugs for less than 3 months. After RNA was extracted from PBMCs, the TCR library was made from it. General study findings and limits: Persistent Graves' patients showed less TCR diversity than newly diagnosed patients showed.

The data were also submitted as part of a second study, on T cells in Graves' hyperthyroidism and ophthalmopathy. That report notes: Hyperthyroidism, newly diagnosed and lasting under 2 months, affected patients aged 18 to 65.

This receptor was identified in a woman aged 25 to 39 with Graves disease. The sequences come from peripheral blood mononuclear cells (PBMCs), collected at new diagnosis, from a patient treated with antithyroid drugs. J is TRBJ1-2 and V is TRBV3-1, with TRBD1 as a possible D gene (5 bases). CDR3 sequence reads: CASSQATEPINYSYTF. The CDR3 nucleotides are TGTGCCAGCAGCCAAGCGACAGAGCCAATTAACTATAGCTACACCTTC.